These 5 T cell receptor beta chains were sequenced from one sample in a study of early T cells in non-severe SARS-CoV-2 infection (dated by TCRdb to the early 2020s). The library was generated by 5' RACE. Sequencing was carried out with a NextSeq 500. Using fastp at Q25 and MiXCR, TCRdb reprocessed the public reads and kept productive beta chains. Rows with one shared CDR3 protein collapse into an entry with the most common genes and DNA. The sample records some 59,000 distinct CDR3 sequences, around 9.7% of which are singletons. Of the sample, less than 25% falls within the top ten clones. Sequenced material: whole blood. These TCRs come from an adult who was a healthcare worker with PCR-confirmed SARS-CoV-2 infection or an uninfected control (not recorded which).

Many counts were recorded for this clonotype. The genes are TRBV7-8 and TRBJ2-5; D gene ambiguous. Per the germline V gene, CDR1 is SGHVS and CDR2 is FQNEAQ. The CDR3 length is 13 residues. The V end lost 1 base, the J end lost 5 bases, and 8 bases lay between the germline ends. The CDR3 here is CASSLGISETQYF. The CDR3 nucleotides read TGTGCCAGCAGCTTAGGCATTTCGGAGACCCAGTACTTC.

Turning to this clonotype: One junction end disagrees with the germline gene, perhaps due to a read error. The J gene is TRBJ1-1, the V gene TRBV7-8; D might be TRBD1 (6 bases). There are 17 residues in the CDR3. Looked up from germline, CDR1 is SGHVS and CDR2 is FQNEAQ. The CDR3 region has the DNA TGTGCCAGCAGCTTAGGGGCCCGGGGGCCGGGGAACACTGAAGTTTTCTTT. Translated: CASSLGARGPGNTEVFF.

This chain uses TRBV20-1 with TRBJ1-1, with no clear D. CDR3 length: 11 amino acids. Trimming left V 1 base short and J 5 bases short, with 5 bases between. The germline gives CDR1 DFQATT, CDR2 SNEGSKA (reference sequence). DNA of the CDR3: TGCAGTGCTAGAGTGCAAACTGAAGCTTTCTTT. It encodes CSARVQTEAFF.

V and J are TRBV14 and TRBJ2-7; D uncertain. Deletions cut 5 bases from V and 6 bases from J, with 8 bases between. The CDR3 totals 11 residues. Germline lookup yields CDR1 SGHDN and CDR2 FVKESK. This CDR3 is CASSESREQYF. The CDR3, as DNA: TGTGCCAGCAGCGAGAGCCGCGAGCAGTACTTC.

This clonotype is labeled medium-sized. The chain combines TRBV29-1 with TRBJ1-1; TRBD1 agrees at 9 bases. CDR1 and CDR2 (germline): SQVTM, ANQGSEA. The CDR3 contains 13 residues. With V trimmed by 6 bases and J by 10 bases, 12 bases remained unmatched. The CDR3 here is CSVADRGASGAFF. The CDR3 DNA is TGCAGCGTGGCAGACAGGGGGGCTTCGGGAGCTTTCTTT. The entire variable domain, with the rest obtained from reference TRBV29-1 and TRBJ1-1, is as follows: SAVISQKPSRDICQRGTSLTIQCQVDSQVTMMFWYRQQPGQSLTLIATANQGSEATYESGFVIDKFPISRPNLTFSTLTVSNMSPEDSSIYLCSVADRGASGAFFGQGTRLTVV.